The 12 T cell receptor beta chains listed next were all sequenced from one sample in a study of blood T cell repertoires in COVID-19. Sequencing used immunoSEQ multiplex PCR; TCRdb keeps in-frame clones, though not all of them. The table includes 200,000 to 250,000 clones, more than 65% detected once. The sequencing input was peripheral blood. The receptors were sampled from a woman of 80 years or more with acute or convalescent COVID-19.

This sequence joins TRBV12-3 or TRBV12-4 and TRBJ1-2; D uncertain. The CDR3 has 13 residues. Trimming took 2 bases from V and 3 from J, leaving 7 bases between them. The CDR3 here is CASSLNSYYGYTF. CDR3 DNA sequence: TGTGCCAGCAGTTTAAATAGCTACTATGGCTACACCTTC.

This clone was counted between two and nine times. The CDR3 loop is CASSQDSLYTEAFF. In DNA form, the CDR3 reads TGTGCCAGCAGCCAGGACAGTTTATACACTGAAGCTTTCTTT. The chain links TRBV3-1 (or the pseudogene TRBV3-2) to TRBJ1-1; D possibly corresponds to TRBD1 (6 bases). Germline V gives CDR1 LGHDT, CDR2 YNNKEL (reference sequence). The CDR3 spans 14 residues. Deletions cut 3 bases from V and 3 bases from J, with 11 bases between.

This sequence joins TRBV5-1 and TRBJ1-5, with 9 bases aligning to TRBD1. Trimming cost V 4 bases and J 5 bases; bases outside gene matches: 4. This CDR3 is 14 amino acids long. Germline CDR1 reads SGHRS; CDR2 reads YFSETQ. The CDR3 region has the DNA TGCGCCAGCAGCCTGACAGGGGGGGATCAGCCCCAGCATTTT. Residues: CASSLTGGDQPQHF.

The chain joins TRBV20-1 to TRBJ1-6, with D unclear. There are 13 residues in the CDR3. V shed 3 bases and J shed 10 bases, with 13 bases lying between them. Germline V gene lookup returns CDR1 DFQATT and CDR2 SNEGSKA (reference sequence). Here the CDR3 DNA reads TGCAGTGCTAGTTCGGGTTTTGAGTCACCCCTCCACTTT. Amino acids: CSASSGFESPLHF.

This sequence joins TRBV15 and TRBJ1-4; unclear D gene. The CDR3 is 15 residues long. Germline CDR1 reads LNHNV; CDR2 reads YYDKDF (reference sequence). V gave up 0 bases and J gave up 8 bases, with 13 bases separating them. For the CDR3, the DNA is TGTGCCACCAGCAGAGATCCCAGCGTTCCAGAAAAACTGTTTTTT. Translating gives CATSRDPSVPEKLFF.

The CDR3 sequence: CASGLAGGYNSPLHF. CDR3 coding DNA: TGTGCCAGTGGATTGGCGGGTGGGTATAATTCACCCCTCCACTTT. This chain connects TRBV7-3 to TRBJ1-6; D is unclear. Trimming shortened V by 9 bases and J by 4 bases, and 16 bases separated the two germline ends. CDR1 is SGHTA, CDR2 FQGTGA, per germline. This CDR3 contains 15 residues.

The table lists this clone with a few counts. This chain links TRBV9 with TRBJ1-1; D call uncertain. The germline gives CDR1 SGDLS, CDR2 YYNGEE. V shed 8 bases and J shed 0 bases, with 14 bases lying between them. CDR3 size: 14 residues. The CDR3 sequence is CASLLRQLNTEAFF. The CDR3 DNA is TGTGCCAGTCTCCTGAGGCAGCTGAACACTGAAGCTTTCTTT.

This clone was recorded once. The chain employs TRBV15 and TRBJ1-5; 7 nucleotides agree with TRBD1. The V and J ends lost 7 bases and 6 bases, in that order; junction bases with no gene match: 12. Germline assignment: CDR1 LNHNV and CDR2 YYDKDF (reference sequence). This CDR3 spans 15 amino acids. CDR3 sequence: CATTRDRAAGQPQHF. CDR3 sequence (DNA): TGTGCCACCACAAGGGACAGAGCAGCGGGTCAGCCCCAGCATTTT.

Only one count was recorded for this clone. CDR3 amino acids: CSAVLADEQFF. The CDR3 DNA reads as TGCAGTGCCGTACTAGCGGATGAGCAGTTCTTC. V gene TRBV20-1 combines with J gene TRBJ2-1; TRBD2 matches 8 bases. Germline lookup yields CDR1 DFQATT and CDR2 SNEGSKA (reference sequence). With V trimmed by 6 bases and J by 8 bases, 3 bases remained unmatched. The CDR3 covers 11 residues.

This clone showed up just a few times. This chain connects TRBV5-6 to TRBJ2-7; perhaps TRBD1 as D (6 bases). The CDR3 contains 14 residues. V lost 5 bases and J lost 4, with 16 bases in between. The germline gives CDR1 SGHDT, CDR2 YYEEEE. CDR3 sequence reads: CASSDRIDSYEQYF. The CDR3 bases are TGTGCCAGCAGTGACAGGATAGACTCTTACGAGCAGTACTTC.

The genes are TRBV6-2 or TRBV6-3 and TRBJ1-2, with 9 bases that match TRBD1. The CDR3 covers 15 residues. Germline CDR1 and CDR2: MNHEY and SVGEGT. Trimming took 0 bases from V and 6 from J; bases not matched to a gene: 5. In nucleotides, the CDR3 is TGTGCCAGCAGTTACTCTGGACAGGGGAGAGATGGCTACACCTTC. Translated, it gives CASSYSGQGRDGYTF.

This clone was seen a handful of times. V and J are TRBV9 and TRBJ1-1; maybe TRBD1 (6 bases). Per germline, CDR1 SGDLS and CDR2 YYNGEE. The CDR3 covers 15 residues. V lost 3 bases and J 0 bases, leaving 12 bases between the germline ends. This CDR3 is CASSAFDRLNTEAFF. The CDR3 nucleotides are TGTGCCAGCAGCGCCTTCGACAGGTTGAACACTGAAGCTTTCTTT.